The rows below give T cell receptor beta chains drawn from one sample of a study of vaccination and CD4 T cells after COVID-19. TCRdb processed the PCR reads anew with MiXCR; each CDR3 protein has one entry. The sample includes about 18,000 distinct CDR3 sequences, around 52% of them seen just once. No antigen is known for these receptors. This material consisted of CD4+ T cells from blood, cultured in vitro, taken before SARS-CoV-2 vaccination. Receptors originate from a human donor who had recovered from COVID-19. The CDR3 runs from the conserved cysteine through the conserved F or W. D genes are given only for firm matches. Size tells how often a clone was seen (once, few, many) or the class of an expanded clone, and some rows leave it out.

TRBJ1-1,.,15,.,TRBV19,TGTGCCAGTAGTATTGATAGGTGGTGGAACACTGAAGCTTTCTTT,CASSIDRWWNTEAFF
TRBJ1-6,few,17,.,TRBV27,TGTGCCAGCAGTTTAGGGGGACGCAGGGATTTTAATTCACCCCTCCACTTT,CASSLGGRRDFNSPLHF
TRBJ1-2,.,16,TRBD1,TRBV20-1,TGCAGTGCTACCTCAGGGGGGGGACAGGGTAACTATGGCTACACCTTC,CSATSGGGQGNYGYTF
TRBJ1-5,.,13,.,TRBV20-1,TGCAGTGCTAGACTGCCAGGCACGCAGCCCCAGCATTTT,CSARLPGTQPQHF
TRBJ2-1,.,15,.,TRBV7-8,TGTGCCAGCAGCTCTAAGGGGGGTGTAGGCAATGAGCAGTTCTTC,CASSSKGGVGNEQFF
TRBJ2-4,.,15,TRBD2,TRBV7-2,TGTGCCAGCAGCTTAGACGCGGGAGTAGAGCATATTCAGTACTTC,CASSLDAGVEHIQYF
TRBJ1-6,.,12,.,TRBV12-3/TRBV12-4,TGTGCCAGCAGTTTAGGGCCCTCACCCCTCCACTTT,CASSLGPSPLHF
TRBJ1-6,.,14,.,TRBV11-2,TGTGCCAGCAGCTGGGTCTCTATGAATTCACCCCTCCACTTT,CASSWVSMNSPLHF
TRBJ1-5,.,14,TRBD1,TRBV6-1,TGTGCCAGCAGTCCCGGGACAGGGCAACAGCCCCAGCATTTT,CASSPGTGQQPQHF
TRBJ2-4,few,14,TRBD1,TRBV6-1,TGTGCCAGCAGTCCACAGACAGGGAAAAACATTCAGTACTTC,CASSPQTGKNIQYF
TRBJ1-5,.,14,TRBD1,TRBV24-1,TGTGCCACCAGTGATTTGCAGGGGGATCAGCCCCAGCATTTT,CATSDLQGDQPQHF
TRBJ2-3,.,15,.,TRBV27,TGTGCCAGCACCCTAGCCGGTACTCGCACAGATACGCAGTATTTT,CASTLAGTRTDTQYF
TRBJ1-2,few,14,.,TRBV7-9,TGTGCCAGCAGCTTAGGGTCAGGCGGATATGGCTACACCTTC,CASSLGSGGYGYTF